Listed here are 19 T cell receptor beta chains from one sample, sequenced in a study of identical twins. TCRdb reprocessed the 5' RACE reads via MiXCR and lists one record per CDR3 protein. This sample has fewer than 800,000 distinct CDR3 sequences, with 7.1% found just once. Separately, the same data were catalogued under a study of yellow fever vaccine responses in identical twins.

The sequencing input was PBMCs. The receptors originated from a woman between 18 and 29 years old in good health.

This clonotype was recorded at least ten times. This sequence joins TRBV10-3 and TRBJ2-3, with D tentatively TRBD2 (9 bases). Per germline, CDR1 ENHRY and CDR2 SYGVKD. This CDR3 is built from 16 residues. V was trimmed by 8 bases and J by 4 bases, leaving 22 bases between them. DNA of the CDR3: TGTGCCATCCAGGGGGCAGCGGGGGGCTTGGCAGATACGCAGTATTTT. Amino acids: CAIQGAAGGLADTQYF.

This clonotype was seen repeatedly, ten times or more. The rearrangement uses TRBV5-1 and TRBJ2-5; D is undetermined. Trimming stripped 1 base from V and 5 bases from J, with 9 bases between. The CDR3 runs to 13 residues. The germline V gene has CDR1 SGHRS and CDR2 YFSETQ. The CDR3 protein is CASSLSSAETQYF. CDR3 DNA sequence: TGCGCCAGCAGCTTGTCATCGGCGGAGACCCAGTACTTC.

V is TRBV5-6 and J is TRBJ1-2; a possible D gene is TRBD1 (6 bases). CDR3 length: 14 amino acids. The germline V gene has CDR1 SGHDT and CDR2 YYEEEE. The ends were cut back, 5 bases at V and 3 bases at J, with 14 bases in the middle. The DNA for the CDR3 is TGTGCCAGCAGAAGAACAGGGAATTACTATGGCTACACCTTC. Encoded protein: CASRRTGNYYGYTF.

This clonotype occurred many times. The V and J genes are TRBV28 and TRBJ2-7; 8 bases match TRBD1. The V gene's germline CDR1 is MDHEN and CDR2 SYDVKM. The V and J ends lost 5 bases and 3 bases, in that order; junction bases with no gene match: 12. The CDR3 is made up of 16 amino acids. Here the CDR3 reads CASSPTTGTGFYEQYF. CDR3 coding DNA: TGTGCCAGCAGTCCCACGACCGGGACAGGTTTCTACGAGCAGTACTTC.

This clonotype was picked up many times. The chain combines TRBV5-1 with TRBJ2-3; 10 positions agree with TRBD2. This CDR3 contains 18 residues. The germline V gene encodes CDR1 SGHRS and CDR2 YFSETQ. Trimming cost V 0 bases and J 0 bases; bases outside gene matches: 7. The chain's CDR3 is CASSLGLAGLTSTDTQYF. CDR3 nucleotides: TGCGCCAGCAGCTTGGGACTAGCGGGTCTGACTAGCACAGATACGCAGTATTTT.

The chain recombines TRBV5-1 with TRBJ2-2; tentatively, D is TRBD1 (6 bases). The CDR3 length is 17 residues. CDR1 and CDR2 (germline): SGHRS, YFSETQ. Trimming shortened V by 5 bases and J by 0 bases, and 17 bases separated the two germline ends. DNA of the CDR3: TGCGCCAGCAGAGTGAATGGACAGATCTCGAACACCGGGGAGCTGTTTTTT. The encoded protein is CASRVNGQISNTGELFF.

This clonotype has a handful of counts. CDR3 residues: CASSDRTDTGELFF. Here the CDR3 DNA reads TGCGCCAGCAGCGACCGGACAGACACCGGGGAGCTGTTTTTT. V and J are TRBV5-1 and TRBJ2-2; D may be TRBD1 (6 bases). Trimming stripped 4 bases from V and 3 bases from J, with 10 bases between. The CDR3 runs 14 residues. From germline, CDR1 is SGHRS and CDR2 YFSETQ.

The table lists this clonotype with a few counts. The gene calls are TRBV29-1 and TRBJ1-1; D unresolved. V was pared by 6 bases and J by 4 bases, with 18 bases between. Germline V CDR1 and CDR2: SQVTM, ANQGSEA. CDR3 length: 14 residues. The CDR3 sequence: CSVHVALVGTEAFF. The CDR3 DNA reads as TGCAGCGTCCATGTAGCATTAGTGGGCACTGAAGCTTTCTTT.

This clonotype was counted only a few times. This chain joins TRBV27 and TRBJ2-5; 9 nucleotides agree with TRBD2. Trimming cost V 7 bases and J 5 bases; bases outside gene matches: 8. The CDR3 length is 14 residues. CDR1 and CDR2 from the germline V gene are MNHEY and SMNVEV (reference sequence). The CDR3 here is CASKIAGESETQYF. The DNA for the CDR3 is TGTGCCAGCAAAATAGCGGGAGAAAGCGAGACCCAGTACTTC.

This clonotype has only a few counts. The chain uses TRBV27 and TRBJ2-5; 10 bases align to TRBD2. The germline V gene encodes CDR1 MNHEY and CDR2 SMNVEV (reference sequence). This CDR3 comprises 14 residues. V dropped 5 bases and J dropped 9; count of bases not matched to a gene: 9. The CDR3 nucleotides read TGTGCCAGCAGTGGAACTAGCGGGATTCTGGCCCAGTACTTC. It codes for CASSGTSGILAQYF.

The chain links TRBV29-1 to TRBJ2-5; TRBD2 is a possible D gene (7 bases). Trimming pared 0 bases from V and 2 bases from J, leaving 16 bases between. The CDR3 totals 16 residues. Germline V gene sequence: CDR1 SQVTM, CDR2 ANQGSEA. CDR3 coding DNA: TGCAGCGTTGAAGATGGGTGGGGGAGGGGGCAAGAGACCCAGTACTTC. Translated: CSVEDGWGRGQETQYF.

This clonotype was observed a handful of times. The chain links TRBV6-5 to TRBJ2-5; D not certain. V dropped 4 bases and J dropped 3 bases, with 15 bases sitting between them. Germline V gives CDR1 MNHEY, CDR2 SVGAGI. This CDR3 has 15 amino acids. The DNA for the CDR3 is TGTGCCAGCAGTTCCTTCCGACTGGCGAAAGAGACCCAGTACTTC. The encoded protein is CASSSFRLAKETQYF.

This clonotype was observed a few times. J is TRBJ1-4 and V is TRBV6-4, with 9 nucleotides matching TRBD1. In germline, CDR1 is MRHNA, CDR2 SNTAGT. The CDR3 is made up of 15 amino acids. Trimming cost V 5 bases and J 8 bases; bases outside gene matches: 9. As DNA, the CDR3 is TGTGCCAGCAGTCCTCGGGGACAGGGAATAGAAAAACTGTTTTTT. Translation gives CASSPRGQGIEKLFF.

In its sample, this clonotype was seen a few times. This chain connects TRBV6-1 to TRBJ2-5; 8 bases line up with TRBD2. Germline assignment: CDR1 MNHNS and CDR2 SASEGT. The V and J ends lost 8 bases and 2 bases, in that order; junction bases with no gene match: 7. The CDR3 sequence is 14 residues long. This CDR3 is CASLRRGAQETQYF. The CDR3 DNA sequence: TGTGCCAGCCTGCGGCGGGGGGCACAAGAGACCCAGTACTTC.

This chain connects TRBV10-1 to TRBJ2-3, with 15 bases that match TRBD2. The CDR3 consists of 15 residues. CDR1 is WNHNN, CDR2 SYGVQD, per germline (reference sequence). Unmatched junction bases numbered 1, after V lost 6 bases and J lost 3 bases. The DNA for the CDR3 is TGCGCCAGCAGCGGGACTAGCGGGGGGACAGATACGCAGTATTTT. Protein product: CASSGTSGGTDTQYF.

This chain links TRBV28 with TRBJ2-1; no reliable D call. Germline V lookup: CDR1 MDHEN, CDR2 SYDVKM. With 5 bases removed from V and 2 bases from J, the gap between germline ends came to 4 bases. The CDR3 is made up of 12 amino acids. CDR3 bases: TGTGCCAGCAGTACCCCCTACAATGAGCAGTTCTTC. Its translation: CASSTPYNEQFF.

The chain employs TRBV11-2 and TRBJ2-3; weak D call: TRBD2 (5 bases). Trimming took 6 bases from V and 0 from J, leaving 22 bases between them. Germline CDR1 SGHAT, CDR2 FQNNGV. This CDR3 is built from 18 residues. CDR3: CASSGVYPAVVSTDTQYF. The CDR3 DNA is TGTGCCAGCAGTGGCGTCTACCCAGCGGTCGTCAGCACAGATACGCAGTATTTT.

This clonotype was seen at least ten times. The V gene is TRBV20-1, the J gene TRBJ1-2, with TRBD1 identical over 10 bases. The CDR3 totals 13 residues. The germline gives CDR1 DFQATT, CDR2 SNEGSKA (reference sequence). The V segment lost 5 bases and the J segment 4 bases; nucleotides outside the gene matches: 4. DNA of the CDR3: TGCAGTGCTGATCGGACAGGGGGCTATGGCTACACCTTC. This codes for CSADRTGGYGYTF.

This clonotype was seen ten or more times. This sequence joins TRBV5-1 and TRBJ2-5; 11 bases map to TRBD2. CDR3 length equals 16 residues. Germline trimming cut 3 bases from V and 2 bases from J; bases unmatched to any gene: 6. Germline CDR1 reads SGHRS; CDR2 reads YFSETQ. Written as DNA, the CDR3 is TGCGCCAGCAGCTGGAGGGGACTAGCGGCTCAAGAGACCCAGTACTTC. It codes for CASSWRGLAAQETQYF.